What follows are 26 T cell receptor beta chains derived from one specimen sequenced in a study of early T cells in non-severe SARS-CoV-2 infection. TCRdb reanalysed the 5' RACE reads using MiXCR and keeps one entry per CDR3 protein. Counted here are about 81,000 distinct CDR3 sequences, roughly 6% occurring once; the ten biggest clones make up about 7.8%. Input material: whole blood. These TCRs come from an adult who was a healthcare worker with PCR-confirmed SARS-CoV-2 infection or an uninfected control (not recorded which).

The chain recombines TRBV18 with TRBJ1-5; D is unresolved. The CDR3 is 13 amino acids. Deletions cut 1 base from V and 9 bases from J, with 10 bases between. CDR1 is KGHSH, CDR2 LQKENI, per germline. CDR3 protein: CASSPRGSWPQHF. CDR3 sequence (DNA): TGTGCCAGCTCACCACGGGGTTCCTGGCCCCAGCATTTT.

This clonotype appeared a few times. The gene calls are TRBV28 and TRBJ2-3; 11 bases line up with TRBD1. This CDR3 has 17 residues. Germline V CDR1 and CDR2: MDHEN, SYDVKM. Trimming took 11 bases from V and 0 from J; bases not matched to a gene: 13. DNA of the CDR3: TGTGCCCGACTCCCGGGACAGGGGGGGTCTAGCACAGATACGCAGTATTTT. This sequence encodes CARLPGQGGSSTDTQYF.

This clonotype was detected many times. J is TRBJ2-5 and V is TRBV5-1; TRBD1 matches at 7 bases. Germline V gene data show CDR1 as SGHRS and CDR2 as YFSETQ. V was clipped by 4 bases and J by 1 base; unmatched bases: 4. The CDR3 sequence is 14 residues long. This chain's CDR3 is CASSGTVLQETQYF. In nucleotides, the CDR3 is TGCGCCAGCAGCGGGACAGTCCTCCAAGAGACCCAGTACTTC.

The chain recombines TRBV5-1 with TRBJ2-1, with a weak D call TRBD1 (6 bases). The CDR3 is made up of 15 amino acids. Trimming took off 2 bases at V and 4 bases at J, with 13 bases between the two ends. The germline CDR1 and CDR2 sequences are SGHRS and YFSETQ. The CDR3 region has the DNA TGCGCCAGCAGCTTACTGGACAGTAATTACAATGAGCAGTTCTTC. This gives the protein CASSLLDSNYNEQFF.

This clonotype has a handful of counts. The chain has TRBV11-2 and TRBJ2-3; D unresolved. CDR3 size: 15 residues. V was clipped by 3 bases and J by 2 bases, with 12 bases between them. CDR1 is SGHAT, CDR2 FQNNGV, per germline. The DNA for the CDR3 is TGTGCCAGCAGCTTGCAGCGTGCTTACACAGATACGCAGTATTTT. Translation: CASSLQRAYTDTQYF.

This clonotype was seen repeatedly, ten times or more. The chain links TRBV20-1 to TRBJ2-4; D possibly uses TRBD1 or TRBD2 (6 bases each). V was pared by 3 bases and J by 4 bases, with 13 bases between. Per the germline V gene, CDR1 is DFQATT and CDR2 is SNEGSKA (reference sequence). The CDR3 covers 14 residues. In DNA form, the CDR3 reads TGCAGTGCTAGGGAGGGGACATTTAAAAACATTCAGTACTTC. As protein: CSAREGTFKNIQYF.

This clonotype was counted only a few times. Possible read error: a much larger clone is one base away. The J gene is TRBJ1-2, the V gene TRBV18; 8 nucleotides line up with TRBD1. With V trimmed by 3 bases and J by 5 bases, 5 bases remained unmatched. Germline lookup yields CDR1 KGHSH and CDR2 LQKENI. This CDR3 comprises 14 residues. The CDR3 DNA is TGTGCCAGCTCACCCCCAGGGGGCACTTATGGCTACACCTTC. This gives the protein CASSPPGGTYGYTF.

The gene calls are TRBV6-2 or TRBV6-3 and TRBJ1-5; D not certain. V was pared by 6 bases and J by 5 bases, with 17 bases between. Looked up from germline, CDR1 is MNHEY and CDR2 is SVGEGT. The CDR3 is made up of 15 amino acids. The CDR3 nucleotides are TGTGCCAGCAGACCCCGCCCCGAAATATATCAGCCCCAGCATTTT. Protein product: CASRPRPEIYQPQHF.

This chain links TRBV7-9 with TRBJ2-3; D might be TRBD2 (6 bases). The CDR3 contains 13 residues. With 11 bases removed from V and 0 bases from J, the gap between germline ends came to 12 bases. CDR1 and CDR2 from the germline V gene are SEHNR and FQNEAQ (reference sequence). The CDR3: CAGGWRSTDTQYF. DNA for the CDR3: TGTGCCGGAGGGTGGCGGAGCACAGATACGCAGTATTTT.

This clonotype came up a few times. The rearrangement uses TRBV5-4 and TRBJ2-2; 10 nucleotides agree with TRBD1. The ends lost 4 bases at V and 4 bases at J; junction bases unmatched: 4. This CDR3 contains 15 residues. Germline V gene lookup returns CDR1 SGHNT and CDR2 YYREEE (reference sequence). CDR3 amino acids: CASSGDRGSTGELFF. The CDR3 coding sequence is TGTGCCAGCAGCGGGGACAGGGGTAGCACCGGGGAGCTGTTTTTT. The full variable domain, rest sourced from reference TRBV5-4 and TRBJ2-2, is ETGVTQSPTHLIKTRGQQVTLRCSSQSGHNTVSWYQQALGQGPQFIFQYYREEENGRGNFPPRFSGLQFPNYSSELNVNALELDDSALYLCASSGDRGSTGELFFGEGSRLTVL.

This clonotype has a handful of counts. This chain connects TRBV2 to TRBJ2-1, with D tentatively TRBD2 (5 bases). CDR1 is SNHLY, CDR2 FYNNEI, per germline. The CDR3 loop spans 12 amino acids. V shed 6 bases and J shed 6 bases, with 9 bases lying between them. The CDR3 nucleotides read TGTGCCAGCAGGGTTGAGGGCAATGAGCAGTTCTTC. Residues: CASRVEGNEQFF.

This clonotype was counted at least ten times. The rearrangement joins TRBV20-1 to TRBJ1-1; D gene ambiguous. The CDR3 covers 12 residues. The germline V and J ends were trimmed by 2 bases and 5 bases, with 9 bases remaining between them. Looked up from germline, CDR1 is DFQATT and CDR2 is SNEGSKA (reference sequence). CDR3 coding DNA: TGCAGTGCTAGAATGAGGGATACTGAAGCTTTCTTT. It translates to CSARMRDTEAFF.

In this sample, this clonotype turned up a few times. The chain uses TRBV24-1 and TRBJ2-3; TRBD1 aligns across 9 bases. V was clipped by 2 bases and J by 0 bases; unmatched bases: 2. This CDR3 comprises 16 residues. Germline CDR1 is KGHDR and CDR2 is SFDVKD. The chain's CDR3 is CATSDSGTGSTDTQYF. CDR3 nucleotides: TGTGCCACCAGTGATTCCGGGACAGGGAGCACAGATACGCAGTATTTT.

This clonotype was recorded a few times. This chain links TRBV6-5 with TRBJ2-7; D perhaps matches TRBD2 (7 bases). Germline values: CDR1 MNHEY, CDR2 SVGAGI. With 0 bases removed from V and 2 bases from J, the gap between germline ends came to 14 bases. This CDR3 is 16 amino acids long. CDR3 sequence: CASSYSASGDTYEQYF. The CDR3 nucleotides read TGTGCCAGCAGTTACTCGGCGAGCGGGGACACCTACGAGCAGTACTTC.

This sequence joins TRBV5-6 and TRBJ1-1, with 7 bases matching TRBD1. Germline V gene sequence: CDR1 SGHDT, CDR2 YYEEEE. This CDR3 has 14 amino acids. Trimming took 3 bases from V and 5 from J; bases not matched to a gene: 7. CDR3 DNA sequence: TGTGCCAGCAGCTACCGACAGGGCAGGACTGAAGCTTTCTTT. Translating gives CASSYRQGRTEAFF.

This clonotype was seen a handful of times. The chain links TRBV3-1 to TRBJ2-7; 11 bases match TRBD2. Germline values: CDR1 LGHDT, CDR2 YNNKEL (reference sequence). The V gene end was trimmed by 1 base and the J gene end by 9 bases; junction bases not matched to a gene: 8. There are 15 residues in the CDR3. Here the CDR3 reads CASSQGLAGGDGQYF. CDR3 DNA sequence: TGTGCCAGCAGCCAAGGCCTAGCGGGGGGCGACGGGCAGTACTTC.

This clonotype was found many times. The V gene is TRBV6-6, the J gene TRBJ2-7; 11 positions agree with TRBD2. The junction had 4 bases not matched to a gene; V was cut back by 5 bases and J by 4 bases. The CDR3 is made up of 14 amino acids. CDR1 MNHNY and CDR2 SVGAGI come from the germline V gene (reference sequence). The CDR3 DNA is TGTGCCAGCAGTCCTACTAGCGGGAGTTACGAGCAGTACTTC. Protein product: CASSPTSGSYEQYF.

By share of the sample, this clonotype is medium-sized. The chain carries TRBV21-1 and TRBJ1-6. TRBV21-1 is labeled a pseudogene. The CDR3 is 13 amino acids. CDR3 residues: CASTHRGNSPLHF. CDR3 DNA sequence: TGTGCCAGTACACATCGGGGTAATTCACCCCTCCACTTT.

This clonotype was observed many times. This chain joins TRBV27 and TRBJ1-1, with D perhaps TRBD1 (5 bases). V shed 1 base and J shed 4 bases, with 10 bases lying between them. This CDR3 spans 14 amino acids. CDR1 and CDR2 (germline): MNHEY, SMNVEV (reference sequence). DNA for the CDR3: TGTGCCAGCAGTTTATACACAGGAACCACTGAAGCTTTCTTT. Translation gives CASSLYTGTTEAFF.

This clonotype showed up many times. The chain uses TRBV18 and TRBJ1-2; perhaps TRBD1 as D (5 bases). V lost 5 bases and J 2 bases, leaving 15 bases between the germline ends. The length of the CDR3 is 15 residues. Germline lookup yields CDR1 KGHSH and CDR2 LQKENI. The CDR3 loop is CASSTSGTVNYGYTF. The CDR3 DNA reads as TGTGCCAGCTCAACTTCCGGGACGGTGAACTATGGCTACACCTTC.

As concerns this clonotype: At one of its ends the junction is not consistent with the germline gene, which may arise from a read error. The chain carries TRBV2 and TRBJ2-1, with 12 bases lining up with TRBD2. The CDR3 covers 13 residues. The germline gives CDR1 SNHLY, CDR2 FYNNEI. The CDR3 sequence: CASSRVLAGGGIF. CDR3 DNA sequence: TGTGCCAGCAGTCGGGTACTAGCGGGAGGTGGAATCTTC.

This clonotype was found a few times. The chain links TRBV20-1 to TRBJ2-1, with 8 bases lining up with TRBD2. The ends lost 3 bases at V and 9 bases at J; junction bases unmatched: 7. The CDR3 totals 13 residues. The germline V gene encodes CDR1 DFQATT and CDR2 SNEGSKA (reference sequence). The CDR3 here is CSARGLVYSEQFF. The DNA for the CDR3 is TGCAGTGCTAGGGGACTAGTGTATAGTGAGCAGTTCTTC.

This clonotype was recorded many times. The chain carries TRBV6-6 and TRBJ1-1; D not resolved. Germline-derived CDR1 and CDR2 are MNHNY and SVGAGI (reference sequence). The V end lost 6 bases, the J end lost 1 base, and 6 bases lay between the germline ends. This CDR3 region has 12 residues. In DNA, the CDR3 is TGTGCCAGCAGGCCAGCGAACACTGAAGCTTTCTTT. Protein sequence: CASRPANTEAFF.

This clonotype was counted at least ten times. The rearrangement uses TRBV6-1 and TRBJ1-5, with no clear D. The CDR3 runs to 13 residues. CDR1 is MNHNS and CDR2 is SASEGT in the germline V gene. Trimming shortened V by 5 bases and J by 4 bases, and 9 bases separated the two germline ends. This chain's CDR3 is CASSWGRNQPQHF. The CDR3, as DNA: TGTGCCAGCAGTTGGGGTAGGAATCAGCCCCAGCATTTT.

This clonotype was counted ten times or more. The chain carries TRBV6-6 and TRBJ2-7; possible D gene TRBD2, 6 bases. CDR3 length: 15 residues. Germline V lookup: CDR1 MNHNY, CDR2 SVGAGI (reference sequence). Trimming shortened V by 0 bases and J by 5 bases, and 14 bases separated the two germline ends. CDR3 region: CASSYSAGRLDEQYF. CDR3 sequence (DNA): TGTGCCAGCAGTTACTCGGCGGGGAGATTGGACGAGCAGTACTTC.

This clonotype was observed a few times. The chain joins TRBV28 to TRBJ2-5; D gene ambiguous. The V gene lost 4 bases and the J gene lost 5 bases, with 8 bases spanning the gap. The CDR3 has 12 residues. The germline V gene encodes CDR1 MDHEN and CDR2 SYDVKM. CDR3 in DNA: TGTGCCAGCAGTTCCTCGCTGGAGACCCAGTACTTC. Its protein product is CASSSSLETQYF.